Below, one T cell receptor (beta chain) is given with its context. What it binds is unknown. This specimen comes from a study of T cell repertoires in cytomegalovirus infection. The CDR3 totals 14 residues. CDR1 is SGHTA and CDR2 is FQGNSA in the germline V gene. V lost 4 bases to trimming and J lost 4 bases; unmatched junction nucleotides: 2. TCRdb re-derived calls from the reads in MiXCR, one entry per CDR3 protein. Of around 69,000 distinct CDR3 sequences in the sample, 20% were seen once. This receptor was obtained from a human donor in good health (CMV status not recorded). Some clones in this sample may be carry-over from other donors' samples. This chain uses TRBV7-2 with TRBJ1-5, with 9 bases matching TRBD1. The specimen was CD8+ T cells from cultured PBMCs, collected from culture after CMV antigen stimulation. DNA of the CDR3: TGTGCCAGCAGCTGGGGGACAGGGAATCAGCCCCAGCATTTT. Its translation: CASSWGTGNQPQHF.